These T cell receptor beta chains were read from a single sample in a study of blood T cell repertoires in COVID-19. Using immunoSEQ multiplex PCR, the repertoire was profiled, and TCRdb retains in-frame clones only, with some absent. The table includes about 340,000 clones, about 86% detected once. Sequenced: peripheral blood. Receptors were obtained from a young man with active or convalescent COVID-19. CDR3s include the opening cysteine and the closing phenylalanine or tryptophan. Fields, in order: D gene, J gene, clone size, V gene, CDR3 protein, CDR3 DNA. D genes are given only for firm matches. Clone size is stated in some rows and not others, as once, few, many or a class when expanded.

. TRBJ2-1 once TRBV18 CASLGLSGDEQFF TGTGCCAGCTTGGGACTTAGCGGAGATGAGCAGTTCTTC
. TRBJ1-2 . TRBV24-1 CATSPGSKGYGYTF TGTGCCACCTCTCCCGGCTCCAAGGGGTATGGCTACACCTTC
. TRBJ1-5 . TRBV19 CASSNQGNGRKPQHF TGTGCCAGTAGTAACCAGGGTAATGGGAGGAAGCCCCAGCATTTT
. TRBJ2-7 . TRBV7-2 CASSLGRELRYEQYF TGTGCCAGCAGCTTAGGGAGGGAGCTAAGGTACGAGCAGTACTTC
TRBD1 TRBJ2-7 . TRBV11-2 CASRRLRTGPYEQYF TGTGCCAGCAGGCGACTCCGGACAGGGCCCTACGAGCAGTACTTC
. TRBJ2-1 . TRBV19 CASSRTGGEQFF TGTGCCAGTAGTAGGACCGGAGGTGAGCAGTTCTTC
TRBD1 TRBJ1-2 . TRBV7-3 CASSLEPTGIYGYTF TGTGCCAGCAGCTTGGAACCGACAGGGATCTATGGCTACACCTTC
. TRBJ2-3 . TRBV27 CASLPFAGPPVDTQYF TGTGCCAGCTTGCCTTTCGCGGGCCCCCCGGTAGATACGCAGTATTTT
. TRBJ2-3 . TRBV19 CASSMFLPRSYTDTQYF TGTGCCAGTAGTATGTTTCTCCCGCGGAGCTACACAGATACGCAGTATTTT
. TRBJ2-6 . TRBV30 CAWSVALTGANVLTF TGTGCCTGGAGTGTTGCTCTAACTGGGGCCAACGTCCTGACTTTC
. TRBJ1-5 . TRBV24-1 CATAGGLGAQHF TGTGCCACCGCTGGGGGCCTTGGGGCCCAGCATTTT
. TRBJ2-1 once TRBV18 CASSEQGSAVDEQFF TGTGCCAGCTCAGAACAGGGTTCGGCTGTCGATGAGCAGTTCTTC
. TRBJ1-5 . TRBV16 CASSQFVAVNQPQHF TGTGCCAGCAGCCAATTCGTGGCAGTGAATCAGCCCCAGCATTTT
TRBD1 TRBJ2-7 . TRBV10-1 CASRDRETYEQYF TGCGCCAGCAGGGACAGGGAGACCTACGAGCAGTACTTC
. TRBJ2-2 once TRBV5-1 CASSSGFPNTGELFF TGCGCCAGCAGCTCGGGGTTTCCGAACACCGGGGAGCTGTTTTTT
TRBD1 TRBJ1-6 . TRBV27 CASRVLQGRRSPLHF TGTGCCAGCCGAGTCCTACAGGGGCGCCGTTCACCCCTCCACTTT
TRBD1 TRBJ1-5 . TRBV2 CASSDPGQGKRQPQHF TGTGCCAGCAGTGACCCGGGACAGGGAAAACGTCAGCCCCAGCATTTT
. TRBJ1-4 few TRBV10-3 CAIRGADNEKLFF TGTGCCATCAGGGGAGCCGATAATGAAAAACTGTTTTTT
. TRBJ1-2 few TRBV6-2/TRBV6-3 CASSNDLANYGYTF TGTGCCAGCAGTAACGACTTAGCTAACTATGGCTACACCTTC
TRBD2 TRBJ2-1 . TRBV9 CASSVRTSGSEGVEQFF TGTGCCAGCAGCGTAAGGACTAGCGGGAGTGAAGGTGTTGAGCAGTTCTTC
. TRBJ1-2 . TRBV7-3 CASSAWEQGGLTF TGTGCCAGCAGCGCTTGGGAACAGGGAGGGTTGACCTTC
TRBD1 TRBJ2-2 once TRBV2 CASSGRTGATGELFF TGTGCCAGCAGTGGTAGGACAGGGGCCACCGGGGAGCTGTTTTTT
TRBD1 TRBJ2-3 . TRBV3-1/TRBV3-2 CASSQRRIRGTDTQYF TGTGCCAGCAGCCAAAGGCGGATCAGGGGGACAGATACGCAGTATTTT
. TRBJ2-5 . TRBV14 CASSPTRGAAQGLYF TGTGCCAGCAGCCCTACTCGAGGAGCGGCCCAGGGGTTGTACTTC
. TRBJ1-5 once TRBV21-1 CASSNPCRGGDQPQHF TGTGCCAGCAGCAACCCCTGCAGGGGCGGAGATCAGCCCCAGCATTTT
TRBD2 TRBJ2-7 . TRBV19 CASSIQAGGSYEQYF TGTGCCAGTAGTATCCAAGCGGGGGGCTCCTACGAGCAGTACTTC
TRBD1 TRBJ2-5 . TRBV6-5 CASRNPTGGETQYF TGTGCCAGCAGAAACCCTACAGGGGGCGAGACCCAGTACTTC
TRBD2 TRBJ2-3 . TRBV6-5 CASSYAIAGGDTQYF TGTGCCAGCAGTTACGCCATAGCGGGGGGTGATACGCAGTATTTT
TRBD1 TRBJ1-1 . TRBV29-1 CSVQGQGSQFGTEAFF TGCAGCGTCCAGGGACAGGGAAGTCAGTTTGGCACTGAAGCTTTCTTT
. TRBJ1-5 . TRBV6-2/TRBV6-3 CASSYKRQRPQPQHF TGTGCCAGCAGTTACAAACGACAGAGGCCTCAGCCCCAGCATTTT
. TRBJ2-7 . TRBV7-8 CASSLIGYEQYF TGTGCCAGCAGCTTAATCGGGTACGAGCAGTACTTC
. TRBJ2-1 many TRBV7-3 CASSQDGGTNREQFF TGTGCCAGCAGCCAGGACGGGGGAACCAACAGGGAGCAGTTCTTC
TRBD2 TRBJ2-7 . TRBV15 CATSRDRTGLADEQYF TGTGCCACCAGCAGAGATCGAACGGGACTAGCGGACGAGCAGTACTTC
TRBD2 TRBJ2-2 once TRBV30 CAWTGGPGELFF TGTGCCTGGACGGGGGGACCCGGGGAGCTGTTTTTT
TRBD2 TRBJ2-7 . TRBV2 CASSEGPAGGYEQYF TGTGCCAGCAGTGAGGGTCCGGCGGGGGGATACGAGCAGTACTTC
TRBD2 TRBJ2-3 . TRBV19 CASSSGTSGSTDTQYF TGTGCCAGTAGTTCGGGGACTAGCGGGAGTACAGATACGCAGTATTTT
. TRBJ1-1 . TRBV5-5 CASSFDRTEAFF TGTGCCAGCAGCTTTGACAGGACTGAAGCTTTCTTT
TRBD1 TRBJ1-1 . TRBV6-2/TRBV6-3 CASSYLQYSRDRWNTEAFF TGTGCCAGCAGTTATCTACAATACAGCCGGGACAGGTGGAACACTGAAGCTTTCTTT
. TRBJ1-2 few TRBV28 CASGAANYGYTF TGTGCCAGCGGGGCAGCCAACTATGGCTACACCTTC
. TRBJ2-3 . TRBV2 CASSSERETVPQYF TGTGCCAGCAGTAGTGAACGGGAGACGGTTCCACAGTATTTT
TRBD2 TRBJ2-1 . TRBV7-2 CASSPRGTSGNEQFF TGTGCCAGCAGCCCTAGGGGGACTAGCGGCAATGAGCAGTTCTTC
. TRBJ2-6 . TRBV18 CATSPSGVGRYSGANVLTF TGTGCCACCTCTCCGTCTGGGGTGGGGAGATACTCTGGGGCCAACGTCCTGACTTTC
TRBD2 TRBJ2-1 few TRBV6-4 CASSDSAGGSSYNEQFF TGTGCCAGCAGTGACTCAGCGGGCGGGAGCTCCTACAATGAGCAGTTCTTC
. TRBJ2-7 . TRBV6-1 CASSEVRGSYEQYF TGTGCCAGCAGTGAAGTCCGCGGGTCCTACGAGCAGTACTTC
. TRBJ2-6 . TRBV5-4 CASSLEVSASGANVLTF TGTGCCAGCAGCTTGGAGGTCAGCGCTTCTGGGGCCAACGTCCTGACTTTC
. TRBJ1-1 . TRBV3-1/TRBV3-2 CASSQDQHGAEAFF TGTGCCAGCAGCCAAGACCAACATGGAGCTGAAGCTTTCTTT
TRBD1 TRBJ2-7 once TRBV4-3 CASSQSRTGTNEQYF TGCGCCAGCAGCCAATCGAGGACAGGGACCAACGAGCAGTACTTC
. TRBJ2-1 . TRBV11-2 CASSPRAFSEQFF TGTGCCAGCAGCCCCCGCGCTTTCTCTGAGCAGTTCTTC
. TRBJ1-5 . TRBV12-3/TRBV12-4 CASRTGHPQPQHF TGTGCCAGCAGAACAGGTCACCCTCAGCCCCAGCATTTT
. TRBJ2-1 . TRBV2 CASSEARGAYEQFF TGTGCCAGCAGTGAGGCCAGGGGAGCTTACGAGCAGTTCTTC
TRBD1 TRBJ2-3 . TRBV7-2 CASSVTGVGGQQYF TGTGCCAGCAGCGTAACAGGGGTTGGGGGCCAGCAGTATTTT